The clone carrying this T cell receptor beta chain has only a few counts. Its antigen is not identified. The entry originates in a study of T cell repertoires in cytomegalovirus infection. Whole-study findings and limits: The study found HLA-C-restricted CMV-specific TCR beta clonotypes dominating the ex vivo response.

From the reads, TCRdb called clonotypes with MiXCR, one entry per CDR3 protein. The table records some 300,000 distinct CDR3 sequences, around 9.1% of them present only once. This clonotype was sampled from a human donor in good health (CMV status not recorded). Some clones in this sample may be carry-over from other donors' samples. Sequencing was carried out using PBMCs.

CDR3 sequence reads: CASSLWGGNSPLHF. CDR3 bases: TGTGCCAGCAGTTTATGGGGTGGGAATTCACCCCTCCACTTT. The genes are TRBV27 and TRBJ1-6; D not resolved. The germline V gene encodes CDR1 MNHEY and CDR2 SMNVEV (reference sequence). V gave up 1 base and J gave up 7 bases, with 8 bases separating them. CDR3 size: 14 residues.